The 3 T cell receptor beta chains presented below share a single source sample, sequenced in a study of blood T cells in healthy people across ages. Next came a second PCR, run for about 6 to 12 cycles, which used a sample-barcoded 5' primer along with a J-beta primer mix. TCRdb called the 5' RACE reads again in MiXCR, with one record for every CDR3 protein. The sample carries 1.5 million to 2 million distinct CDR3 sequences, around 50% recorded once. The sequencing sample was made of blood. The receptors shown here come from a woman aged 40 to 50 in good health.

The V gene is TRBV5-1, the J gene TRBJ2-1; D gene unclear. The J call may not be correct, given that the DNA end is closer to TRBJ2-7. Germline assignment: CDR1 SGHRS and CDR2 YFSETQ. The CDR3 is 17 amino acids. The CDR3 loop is CASSSKATASSYNEQYF. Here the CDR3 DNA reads TGCGCCAGCAGCAGTAAAGCGACGGCGAGCTCCTACAATGAGCAGTACTTC.

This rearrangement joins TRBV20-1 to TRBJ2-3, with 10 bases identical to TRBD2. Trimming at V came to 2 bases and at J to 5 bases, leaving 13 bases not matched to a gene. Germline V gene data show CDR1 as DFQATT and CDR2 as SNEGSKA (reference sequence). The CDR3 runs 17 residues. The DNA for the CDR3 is TGCAGTGCTAGACTAAAAGAGACTAGCGGGTTCCTAGATACGCAGTATTTT. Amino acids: CSARLKETSGFLDTQYF.

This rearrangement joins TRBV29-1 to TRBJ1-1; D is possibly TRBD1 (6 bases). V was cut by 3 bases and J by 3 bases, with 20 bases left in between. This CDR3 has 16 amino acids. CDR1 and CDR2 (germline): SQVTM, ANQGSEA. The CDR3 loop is CSVELVGQGSYTEAFF. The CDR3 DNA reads TGCAGCGTTGAGCTGGTAGGTCAGGGGTCGTACACTGAAGCTTTCTTT.